Listed here are 20 T cell receptor beta chains from one sample, sequenced in a study of shared clonotypes between healthy human individuals. Method: immunoSEQ multiplex PCR; TCRdb's copy keeps in-frame clones and lacks some. The sample contains 2,500,000 or so clones, around 92% of which appear only once. The sequenced material came from naive CD4+ T cells from PBMCs. Subset defined: CD45RA+ positively selected. These receptors all stem from a man aged 18 to 30 in good health. Some clones in this sample may be carry-over from other donors' samples.

This chain connects TRBV20-1 to TRBJ1-2; D unclear. Germline CDR1 is DFQATT and CDR2 is SNEGSKA (reference sequence). The V gene lost 3 bases and the J gene lost 5 bases, with 7 bases spanning the gap. This CDR3 region has 11 residues. This CDR3 reads CSASQTYGYTF. CDR3 DNA sequence: TGCAGTGCTAGTCAAACTTATGGCTACACCTTC.

This chain joins TRBV7-3 and TRBJ2-3, with 10 bases that match TRBD1. Germline lookup yields CDR1 SGHTA and CDR2 FQGTGA. The V gene end was trimmed by 4 bases and the J gene end by 3 bases; junction bases not matched to a gene: 4. CDR3 length: 15 residues. The CDR3 bases are TGTGCCAGCAGCTCCCCGGACAGGGGGACAGATACGCAGTATTTT. Translating it yields CASSSPDRGTDTQYF.

V and J are TRBV7-8 and TRBJ1-1; D might be TRBD1 (5 bases). Trimming stripped 4 bases from V and 6 bases from J, with 24 bases between. CDR3 length equals 17 residues. CDR1 SGHVS and CDR2 FQNEAQ come from the germline V gene. CDR3 nucleotides: TGTGCCAGCAGCTCCCAGGGAGCCTTGATTTCCGTGTCTGAAGCTTTCTTT. Translation gives CASSSQGALISVSEAFF.

This clone has just one count. CDR3 amino acids: CASLDRVNYGYTF. In DNA form, the CDR3 reads TGTGCCAGCTTGGACAGGGTGAACTATGGCTACACCTTC. The chain couples TRBV6-5 to TRBJ1-2; 8 bases are a match to TRBD1. Looked up from germline, CDR1 is MNHEY and CDR2 is SVGAGI. Trimming removed 8 bases from V and 2 bases from J; junction bases left unmatched: 4. The CDR3 has 13 amino acids.

The chain carries TRBV21-1 and TRBJ2-1; the table assigns TRBD2, which was not confirmed against the DNA. TRBV21-1 is assigned pseudogene status. The CDR3 length is 11 residues. CDR3 amino acids: CASLRSCEQFF. In DNA form, the CDR3 reads TGTGCCAGCTTGAGATCCTGTGAGCAGTTCTTC.

This clone was observed a few times. The chain is built from TRBV27 and TRBJ1-1; D possibly corresponds to TRBD1 (6 bases). The V end was cut by 9 bases, the J end by 0 bases, with 11 bases between. The CDR3 is 13 residues long. Looked up from germline, CDR1 is MNHEY and CDR2 is SMNVEV (reference sequence). CDR3 residues: CASGGGVNTEAFF. The CDR3 DNA follows: TGTGCCAGTGGAGGGGGGGTGAACACTGAAGCTTTCTTT.

V is TRBV5-1 and J is TRBJ1-1; possible D gene TRBD1, 6 bases. Trimming removed 3 bases at V and 7 bases at J, with 13 bases between. CDR3 size: 13 residues. Germline CDR1 is SGHRS and CDR2 is YFSETQ. As DNA, the CDR3 is TGCGCCAGCAGCTCGACTGGACAGTTTGAAGCTTTCTTT. The encoded protein is CASSSTGQFEAFF.

The chain links TRBV5-8 to TRBJ2-1; D gene ambiguous. V was trimmed by 4 bases and J by 2 bases, leaving 10 bases between them. The CDR3 consists of 14 residues. CDR1 SGHTS and CDR2 YDEGEE come from the germline V gene. The CDR3 DNA sequence: TGTGCCAGCAGCCGCTTAAAAGCCTACAATGAGCAGTTCTTC. Translated, it gives CASSRLKAYNEQFF.

V gene TRBV6-6 combines with J gene TRBJ2-5, with D perhaps matching TRBD2 (6 bases). Germline CDR1 MNHNY, CDR2 SVGAGI (reference sequence). The CDR3 has 14 residues. Trimming left V 0 bases short and J 4 bases short, with 9 bases between. CDR3 sequence (DNA): TGTGCCAGCAGTTACTCGGAGACTAGAGAGACCCAGTACTTC. It specifies CASSYSETRETQYF.

This clone showed up just a few times. The chain is built from TRBV4-2 and TRBJ2-5; 7 nucleotides align to TRBD1. The CDR3 spans 15 residues. After removal of 4 bases from V and 5 bases from J, the junction contained 10 bases not matched to a gene. Germline V lookup: CDR1 LGHNA, CDR2 YNFKEQ. CDR3 region: CASSPAAATGETQYF. The DNA for the CDR3 is TGTGCCAGCAGCCCTGCGGCAGCGACAGGGGAGACCCAGTACTTC.

This clone was seen only once. This chain uses TRBV14 with TRBJ1-4, with no clear D. Germline V lookup: CDR1 SGHDN, CDR2 FVKESK. The V end was cut by 4 bases, the J end by 3 bases, with 15 bases between. The CDR3 extends over 16 amino acids. CDR3 DNA: TGTGCCAGCAGCCCGGAGAAGGTCTGGGCTAATGAAAAACTGTTTTTT. Encoded protein: CASSPEKVWANEKLFF.

The CDR3 here is CASSLDAVDTIYF. The CDR3, as DNA: TGCGCCAGCAGCTTGGATGCCGTGGACACCATATATTTT. This sequence joins TRBV5-1 and TRBJ1-3; D is undetermined. Between the trimmed V and J ends, which lost 0 bases and 8 bases, there was a span of 9 bases. The V gene's germline CDR1 is SGHRS and CDR2 YFSETQ. The CDR3 has 13 residues.

The chain couples TRBV28 to TRBJ2-1; possibly TRBD1 or TRBD2 for D (6 bases each). Trimming stripped 2 bases from V and 9 bases from J, with 17 bases between. The CDR3 totals 15 residues. CDR1 and CDR2 from the germline V gene are MDHEN and SYDVKM. In DNA form, the CDR3 reads TGTGCCAGCAGTTTAGGAGGGTCGGTAGGGGGTGAGCAGTTCTTC. Its translation is CASSLGGSVGGEQFF.

V gene TRBV10-3 combines with J gene TRBJ1-4; D not certain. V lost 6 bases and J lost 0, with 11 bases in between. The CDR3 extends over 15 amino acids. CDR1 and CDR2 (germline): ENHRY, SYGVKD. The CDR3 nucleotides read TGTGCCATCAGCTCTTCCACGGCAACTAATGAAAAACTGTTTTTT. Amino acid sequence: CAISSSTATNEKLFF.

V and J are TRBV28 and TRBJ2-2, with D uncertain. The CDR3 runs 13 residues. The V end lost 3 bases, the J end lost 5 bases, and 7 bases lay between the germline ends. Germline assignment: CDR1 MDHEN and CDR2 SYDVKM. The CDR3 protein is CASSFIPTGELFF. CDR3 bases: TGTGCCAGCAGTTTTATCCCGACCGGGGAGCTGTTTTTT.

J is TRBJ1-2 and V is TRBV5-1, with D possibly being TRBD1 (5 bases). The germline gives CDR1 SGHRS, CDR2 YFSETQ. Trimming removed 4 bases from V and 3 bases from J, with 13 bases in between. The CDR3 totals 14 residues. Written as DNA, the CDR3 is TGCGCCAGCAGCCCGGGGGGTTTGGACTATGGCTACACCTTC. This sequence encodes CASSPGGLDYGYTF.

This clone was observed once. The same CDR3 can be traced to other DNA sequences in this sample. This rearrangement joins TRBV5-4 to TRBJ2-1; no firm D call. This CDR3 spans 11 amino acids. Germline values: CDR1 SGHNT, CDR2 YYREEE (reference sequence). V shed 1 base and J shed 6 bases, with 2 bases lying between them. The chain's CDR3 is CASSLSNEQFF. For the CDR3, the DNA is TGTGCCAGCAGCTTGTCCAATGAGCAGTTCTTC. Based on the CDR3 plus reference TRBV5-4 and TRBJ2-1, the full variable domain is ETGVTQSPTHLIKTRGQQVTLRCSSQSGHNTVSWYQQALGQGPQFIFQYYREEENGRGNFPPRFSGLQFPNYSSELNVNALELDDSALYLCASSLSNEQFFGPGTRLTVL.

This chain links TRBV19 with TRBJ2-1; 13 nucleotides line up with TRBD2. Germline CDR1 LNHDA, CDR2 SQIVND (reference sequence). With 6 bases clipped from V and 5 bases from J, the junction kept 7 bases outside the gene matches. The CDR3 spans 16 residues. The CDR3 region has the DNA TGTGCCAGTAGAGATCCCGGGACTAGCGGGAACAATGAGCAGTTCTTC. Translating it yields CASRDPGTSGNNEQFF. The entire variable domain, with the rest obtained from reference TRBV19 and TRBJ2-1, is as follows: DGGITQSPKYLFRKEGQNVTLSCEQNLNHDAMYWYRQDPGQGLRLIYYSQIVNDFQKGDIAEGYSVSREKKESFPLTVTSAQKNPTAFYLCASRDPGTSGNNEQFFGPGTRLTVL.

Concerning this clone: In the same sample, other DNA sequences code for this CDR3. The chain is built from TRBV9 and TRBJ2-7; D gene unclear. The V end lost 0 bases, the J end lost 7 bases, and 8 bases lay between the germline ends. CDR1 SGDLS and CDR2 YYNGEE come from the germline V gene. This CDR3 has 12 residues. The CDR3 loop is CASSVVGGEQYF. The DNA of the CDR3 is TGTGCCAGCAGCGTAGTAGGTGGTGAGCAGTACTTC.

The chain has TRBV2 and TRBJ1-2; 7 positions match TRBD1. There are 14 residues in the CDR3. Trimming took 5 bases from V and 4 from J; bases not matched to a gene: 7. CDR1 is SNHLY, CDR2 FYNNEI, per germline. The CDR3: CASSSGGSGYGYTF. CDR3 DNA sequence: TGTGCCAGCAGTTCAGGGGGTAGCGGCTATGGCTACACCTTC.